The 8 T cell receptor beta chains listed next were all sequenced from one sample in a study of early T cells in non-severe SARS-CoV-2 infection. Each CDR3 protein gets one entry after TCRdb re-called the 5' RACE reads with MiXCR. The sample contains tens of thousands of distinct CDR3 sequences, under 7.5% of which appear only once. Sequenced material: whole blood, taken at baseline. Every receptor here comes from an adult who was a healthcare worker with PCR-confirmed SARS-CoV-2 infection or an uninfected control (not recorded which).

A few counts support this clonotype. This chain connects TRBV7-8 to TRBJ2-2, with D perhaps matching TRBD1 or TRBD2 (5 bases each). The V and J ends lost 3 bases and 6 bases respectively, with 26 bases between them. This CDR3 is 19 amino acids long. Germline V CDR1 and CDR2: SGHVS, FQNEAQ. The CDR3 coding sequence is TGTGCCAGCAGCTTGTTGGGCGGGCTCCAACCGAGGGGCCCCGGGGAGCTGTTTTTT. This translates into CASSLLGGLQPRGPGELFF. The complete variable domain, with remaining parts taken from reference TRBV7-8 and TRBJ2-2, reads GAGVSQSPRYKVAKRGQDVALRCDPISGHVSLFWYQQALGQGPEFLTYFQNEAQLDKSGLPSDRFFAERPEGSVSTLKIQRTQQEDSAVYLCASSLLGGLQPRGPGELFFGEGSRLTVL.

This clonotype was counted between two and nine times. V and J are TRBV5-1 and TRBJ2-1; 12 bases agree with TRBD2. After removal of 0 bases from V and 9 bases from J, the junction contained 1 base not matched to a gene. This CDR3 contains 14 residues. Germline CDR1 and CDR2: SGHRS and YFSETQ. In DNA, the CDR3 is TGCGCCAGCAGCTTGGTACTAGCGGGGGGTGAGCAGTTCTTC. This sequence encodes CASSLVLAGGEQFF.

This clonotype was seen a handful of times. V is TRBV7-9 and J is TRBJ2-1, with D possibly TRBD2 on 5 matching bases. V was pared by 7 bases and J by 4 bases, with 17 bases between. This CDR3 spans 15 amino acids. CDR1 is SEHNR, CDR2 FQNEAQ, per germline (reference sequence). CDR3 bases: TGTGCCAGCACTCCCTGGGGAGTAGGGTACAATGAGCAGTTCTTC. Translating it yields CASTPWGVGYNEQFF.

The CDR3 here is CASSFKDGYTF. As DNA, the CDR3 is TGTGCCAGCAGCTTCAAGGACGGCTACACCTTC. V gene TRBV7-2 combines with J gene TRBJ1-2; D remains ambiguous. There are 11 residues in the CDR3. CDR1 SGHTA and CDR2 FQGNSA come from the germline V gene. Trimming pared 3 bases from V and 8 bases from J, leaving 7 bases between.

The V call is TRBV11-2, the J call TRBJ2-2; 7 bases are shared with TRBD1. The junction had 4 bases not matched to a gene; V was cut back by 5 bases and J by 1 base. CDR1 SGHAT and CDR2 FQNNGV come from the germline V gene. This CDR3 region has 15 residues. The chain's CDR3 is CASSTRGQNTGELFF. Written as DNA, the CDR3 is TGTGCCAGCAGCACGAGGGGGCAGAACACCGGGGAGCTGTTTTTT.

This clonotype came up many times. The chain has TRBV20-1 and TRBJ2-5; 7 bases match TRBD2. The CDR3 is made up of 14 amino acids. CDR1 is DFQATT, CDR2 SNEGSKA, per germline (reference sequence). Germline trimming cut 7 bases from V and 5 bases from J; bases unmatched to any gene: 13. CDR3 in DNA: TGCAGTGGAGCTCGCGGGGGAGGAGGGGAGACCCAGTACTTC. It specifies CSGARGGGGETQYF.

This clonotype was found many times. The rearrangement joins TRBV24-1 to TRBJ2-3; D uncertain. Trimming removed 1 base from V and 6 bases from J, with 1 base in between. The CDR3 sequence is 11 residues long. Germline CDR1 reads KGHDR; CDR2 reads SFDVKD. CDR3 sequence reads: CATSDFDTQYF. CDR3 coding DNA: TGTGCCACCAGTGATTTTGATACGCAGTATTTT.

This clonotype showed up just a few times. CDR3 region: CASSFSTGETQYF. CDR3 in DNA: TGCGCCAGCAGCTTCTCCACAGGAGAGACCCAGTACTTC. The gene calls are TRBV5-1 and TRBJ2-5; D may be TRBD1 (5 bases). The CDR3 totals 13 residues. Per the germline V gene, CDR1 is SGHRS and CDR2 is YFSETQ. V dropped 2 bases and J dropped 4 bases, with 9 bases sitting between them.